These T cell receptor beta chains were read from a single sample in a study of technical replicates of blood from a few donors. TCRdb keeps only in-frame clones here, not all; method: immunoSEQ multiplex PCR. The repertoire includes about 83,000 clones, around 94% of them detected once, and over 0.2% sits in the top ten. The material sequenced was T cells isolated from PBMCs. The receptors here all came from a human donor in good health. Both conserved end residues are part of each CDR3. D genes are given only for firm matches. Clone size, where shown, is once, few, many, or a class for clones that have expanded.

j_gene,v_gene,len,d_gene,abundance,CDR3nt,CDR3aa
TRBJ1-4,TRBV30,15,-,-,TGTGCCTGGAGCCGAACGCTTTCAGGGAATGAAAAACTGTTTTTT,CAWSRTLSGNEKLFF
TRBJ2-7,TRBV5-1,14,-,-,TGCGCCAGCAGCTTAGGACAGAAGACCTACGAGCAGTACTTC,CASSLGQKTYEQYF
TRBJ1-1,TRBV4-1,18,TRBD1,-,TGCGCCAGCAGCCGAGGTCCCCTGGACAGGGGGCAGACGACTGAAGCTTTCTTT,CASSRGPLDRGQTTEAFF
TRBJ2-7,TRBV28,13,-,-,TGTGCCAGCAGTCTCCGGGACAACTACGAGCAGTACTTC,CASSLRDNYEQYF
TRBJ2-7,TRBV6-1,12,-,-,TGTGCCAGCGGAGGCGGTTCCTACGAGCAGTACTTC,CASGGGSYEQYF
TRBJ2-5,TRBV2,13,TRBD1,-,TGTGCCAGCAGGGTAGAGACAGGGTGGACCCAGTACTTC,CASRVETGWTQYF
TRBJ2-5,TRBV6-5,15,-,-,TGTGCCAGCAGTACTCGGAGGGTTCCAGAGGAGACCCAGTACTTC,CASSTRRVPEETQYF
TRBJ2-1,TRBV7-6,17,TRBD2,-,TGTGCCAGCAGCTCCTCGGGAGGGTCCCAACTGTACAATGAGCAGTTCTTC,CASSSSGGSQLYNEQFF
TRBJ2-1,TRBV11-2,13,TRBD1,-,TGTGCCAGCAGCTTATCAGGGGGCAATGAGCAGTTCTTC,CASSLSGGNEQFF
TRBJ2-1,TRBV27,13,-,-,TGTGCCACCATGACTAGGGGACACAATGAGCAGTTCTTC,CATMTRGHNEQFF
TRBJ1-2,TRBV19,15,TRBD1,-,TGTGCCAGTACTCAAGACAGGGACACTAACTATGGCTACACCTTC,CASTQDRDTNYGYTF
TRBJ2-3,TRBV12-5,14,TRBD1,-,TGTGCTAGTGGTCCCGGACAGGGGGGAGATACGCAGTATTTT,CASGPGQGGDTQYF
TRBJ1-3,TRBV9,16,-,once,TGTGCCAGCAGCGTAGGGCAGGGCCGCTCTGGAAACACCATATATTTT,CASSVGQGRSGNTIYF
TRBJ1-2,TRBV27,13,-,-,TGTGCCAGCTGCGGTGGGGAGAACTATGGCTACACCTTC,CASCGGENYGYTF
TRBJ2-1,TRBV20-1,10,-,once,TGCAGTGCTACTACTAACCAGCAGTTCTTC,CSATTNQQFF
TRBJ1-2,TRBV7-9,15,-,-,TGTGCCAGCAGCTCATTCGGGGGGCGCGACTATGGCTACACCTTC,CASSSFGGRDYGYTF
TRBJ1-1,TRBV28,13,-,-,TGTGCCAGCAAAAACAGGTTGGACACTGAAGCTTTCTTT,CASKNRLDTEAFF
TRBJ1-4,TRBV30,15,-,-,TGTGCCTGGAGTCTAGGTACGGCAACTAATGAAAAACTGTTTTTT,CAWSLGTATNEKLFF
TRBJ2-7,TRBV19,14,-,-,TGTGCCAGTAGTTCGCAGGGGACCTATAACGAGCAGTACTTC,CASSSQGTYNEQYF
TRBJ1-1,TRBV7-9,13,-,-,TGTGCCTCAGGCCCGGCCTTGAACACTGAAGCTTTCTTT,CASGPALNTEAFF
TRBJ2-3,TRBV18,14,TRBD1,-,TGTGCCAGCTCACCGGGACAGGGCACAGATACGCAGTATTTT,CASSPGQGTDTQYF
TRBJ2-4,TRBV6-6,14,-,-,TGTGCCAGCAGACTCGGCCTCCCGGCGGGCATTCAGTACTTC,CASRLGLPAGIQYF
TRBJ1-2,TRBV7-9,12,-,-,TGTGCCAGCAGCTTAGCTACAGGCATCTACACCTTC,CASSLATGIYTF
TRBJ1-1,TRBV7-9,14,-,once,TGTGCCAGCAGCTTACAGGGATCGAACACTGAAGCTTTCTTT,CASSLQGSNTEAFF
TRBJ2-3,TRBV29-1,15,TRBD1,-,TGCAGCGCTTCCACGGGACAGGGTATATCAGATACGCAGTATTTT,CSASTGQGISDTQYF
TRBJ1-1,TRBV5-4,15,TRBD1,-,TGTGCCAGCAGCTTACAACAGGGGGCGTCCGCTGAAGCTTTCTTT,CASSLQQGASAEAFF
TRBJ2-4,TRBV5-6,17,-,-,TGTGCCAGCAGCTTGGATAACTTTGGCAGGCGGGAAAACATTCAGTACTTC,CASSLDNFGRRENIQYF
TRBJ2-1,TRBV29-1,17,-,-,TGCAGCGTGCCGGGGCTAGCGAGCACCGGGTCCTACAATGAGCAGTTCTTC,CSVPGLASTGSYNEQFF
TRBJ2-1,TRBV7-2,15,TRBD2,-,TGTGCCAGCAGTGCGGGACTAGCGGGCGCCAATGAGCAGTTCTTC,CASSAGLAGANEQFF
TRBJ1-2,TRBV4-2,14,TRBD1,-,TGTGCCAGCAGCAACCGGGACAGGGATCATGGCTACACCTTC,CASSNRDRDHGYTF
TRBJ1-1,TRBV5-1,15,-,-,TGCGCCAGCGGAAGCAGTACAGGGTCGGGGACTGAAGCTTTCTTT,CASGSSTGSGTEAFF
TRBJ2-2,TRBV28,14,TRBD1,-,TGTGCCACAACGATGGGGACAGGGTTCGGGGAGCTGTTTTTT,CATTMGTGFGELFF
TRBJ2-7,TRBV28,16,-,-,TGTGCCAGCAGATTATGGGGCGAGTCGACCTCCTACGAGCAGTACTTC,CASRLWGESTSYEQYF
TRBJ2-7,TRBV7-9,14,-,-,TGTGCCAGCAGCTTAGATAGTGCGGGTTACGAGCAGTACTTC,CASSLDSAGYEQYF
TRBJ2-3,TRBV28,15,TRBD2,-,TGTGCCAGCAGTTTCAAGGGAGGGCACACAGATACGCAGTATTTT,CASSFKGGHTDTQYF
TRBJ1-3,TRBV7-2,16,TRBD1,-,TGTGCCAGCAGCTTCGACAGGGGGAGTTCTGGAAACACCATATATTTT,CASSFDRGSSGNTIYF
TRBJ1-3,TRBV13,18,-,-,TGTGCCAGCAGCCCCCTGGGGCAGGAAGGCTTCTCTGGAAACACCATATATTTT,CASSPLGQEGFSGNTIYF
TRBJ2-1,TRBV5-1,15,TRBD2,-,TGCGCCAGCAGCTCGGGACTAGGTCTCTACAATGAGCAGTTCTTC,CASSSGLGLYNEQFF